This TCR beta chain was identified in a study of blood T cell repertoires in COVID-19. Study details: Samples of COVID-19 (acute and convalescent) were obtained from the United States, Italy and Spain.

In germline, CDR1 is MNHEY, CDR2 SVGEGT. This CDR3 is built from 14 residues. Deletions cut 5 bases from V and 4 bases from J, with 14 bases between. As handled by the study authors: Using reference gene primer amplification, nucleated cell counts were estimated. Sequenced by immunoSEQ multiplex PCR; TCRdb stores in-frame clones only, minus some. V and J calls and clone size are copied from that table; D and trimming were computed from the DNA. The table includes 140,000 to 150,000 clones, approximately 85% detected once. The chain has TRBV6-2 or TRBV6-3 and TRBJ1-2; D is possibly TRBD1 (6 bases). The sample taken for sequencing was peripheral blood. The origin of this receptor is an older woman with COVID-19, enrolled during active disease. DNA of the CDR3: TGTGCCAGCAGTCTCGGGGGGACATCCTATGGCTACACCTTC. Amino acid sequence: CASSLGGTSYGYTF.